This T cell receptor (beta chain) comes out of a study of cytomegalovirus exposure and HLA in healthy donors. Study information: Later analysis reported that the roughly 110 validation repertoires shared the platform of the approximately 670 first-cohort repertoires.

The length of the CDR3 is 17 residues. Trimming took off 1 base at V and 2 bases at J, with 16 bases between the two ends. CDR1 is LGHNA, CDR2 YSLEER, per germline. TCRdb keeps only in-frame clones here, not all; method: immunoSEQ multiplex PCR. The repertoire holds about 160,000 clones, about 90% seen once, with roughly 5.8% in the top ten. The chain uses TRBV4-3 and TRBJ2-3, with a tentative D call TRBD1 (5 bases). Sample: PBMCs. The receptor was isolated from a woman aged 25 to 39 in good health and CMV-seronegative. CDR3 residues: CASSQVHGRDYTDTQYF. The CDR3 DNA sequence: TGCGCCAGCAGCCAAGTCCATGGCAGGGATTACACAGATACGCAGTATTTT.